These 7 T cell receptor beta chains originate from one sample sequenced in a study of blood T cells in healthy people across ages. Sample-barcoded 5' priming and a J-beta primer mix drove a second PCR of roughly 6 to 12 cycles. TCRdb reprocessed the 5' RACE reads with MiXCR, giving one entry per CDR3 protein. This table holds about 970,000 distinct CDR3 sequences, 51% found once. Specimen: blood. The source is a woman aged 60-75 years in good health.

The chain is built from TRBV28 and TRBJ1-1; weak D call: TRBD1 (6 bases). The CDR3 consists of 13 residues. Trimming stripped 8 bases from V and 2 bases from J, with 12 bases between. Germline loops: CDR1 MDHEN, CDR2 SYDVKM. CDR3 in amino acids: CASFHGGNTEAFF. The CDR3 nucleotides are TGTGCCAGCTTTCACGGGGGCAACACTGAAGCTTTCTTT.

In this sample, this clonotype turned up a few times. CDR3 in DNA: TGTGCCAGCAGCTTATCGGGACAGATATCCTACGAGCAGTACTTC. Protein sequence: CASSLSGQISYEQYF. The V gene is TRBV5-5, the J gene TRBJ2-7, with TRBD1 identical over 7 bases. In germline, CDR1 is SGHKS, CDR2 YYEKEE (reference sequence). V gave up 2 bases and J gave up 1 base; unmatched junction bases: 6. The CDR3 consists of 15 residues. Full variable domain (missing parts from reference TRBV5-5 and TRBJ2-7): DAGVTQSPTHLIKTRGQQVTLRCSPISGHKSVSWYQQVLGQGPQFIFQYYEKEERGRGNFPDRFSARQFPNYSSELNVNALLLGDSALYLCASSLSGQISYEQYFGPGTRLTVT.

The CDR3 spells CASSYSRFKRGDIQYF. The CDR3 nucleotides are TGTGCCAGCAGTTACTCGAGGTTTAAAAGGGGGGACATTCAGTACTTC. The V call is TRBV6-5, the J call TRBJ2-4; perhaps D is TRBD1 or TRBD2 (6 bases each). V lost 0 bases, J lost 8 bases, and 17 bases lay in between. The CDR3 spans 16 residues. CDR1 is MNHEY, CDR2 SVGAGI, per germline.

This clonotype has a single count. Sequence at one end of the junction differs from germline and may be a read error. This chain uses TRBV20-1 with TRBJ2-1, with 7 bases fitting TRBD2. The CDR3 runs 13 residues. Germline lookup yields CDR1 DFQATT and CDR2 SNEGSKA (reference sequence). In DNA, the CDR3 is TGCAGTGTTAGAGAGACTAGCCTGAATGAGCAGTTCTTC. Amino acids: CSVRETSLNEQFF.

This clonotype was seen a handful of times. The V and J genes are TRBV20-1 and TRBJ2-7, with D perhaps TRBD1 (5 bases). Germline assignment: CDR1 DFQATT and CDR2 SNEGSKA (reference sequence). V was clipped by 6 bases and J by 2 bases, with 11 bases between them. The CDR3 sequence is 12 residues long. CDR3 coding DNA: TGCAGTGCAAAGACAGACGCCTACGAGCAGTACTTC. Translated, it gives CSAKTDAYEQYF.

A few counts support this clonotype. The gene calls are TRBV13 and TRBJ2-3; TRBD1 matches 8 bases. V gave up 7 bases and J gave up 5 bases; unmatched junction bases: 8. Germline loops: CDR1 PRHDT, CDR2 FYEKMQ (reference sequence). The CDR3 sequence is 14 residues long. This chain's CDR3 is CASNPGQGGDTQYF. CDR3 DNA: TGTGCCAGCAACCCCGGACAGGGTGGAGATACGCAGTATTTT.

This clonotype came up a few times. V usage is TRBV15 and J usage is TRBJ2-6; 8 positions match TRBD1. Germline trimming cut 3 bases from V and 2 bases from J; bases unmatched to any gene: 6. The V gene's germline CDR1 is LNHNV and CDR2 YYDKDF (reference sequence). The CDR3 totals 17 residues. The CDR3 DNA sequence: TGTGCCACCAGCAGCCCCGAACAGGGGGCTGGGGCCAACGTCCTGACTTTC. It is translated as CATSSPEQGAGANVLTF.